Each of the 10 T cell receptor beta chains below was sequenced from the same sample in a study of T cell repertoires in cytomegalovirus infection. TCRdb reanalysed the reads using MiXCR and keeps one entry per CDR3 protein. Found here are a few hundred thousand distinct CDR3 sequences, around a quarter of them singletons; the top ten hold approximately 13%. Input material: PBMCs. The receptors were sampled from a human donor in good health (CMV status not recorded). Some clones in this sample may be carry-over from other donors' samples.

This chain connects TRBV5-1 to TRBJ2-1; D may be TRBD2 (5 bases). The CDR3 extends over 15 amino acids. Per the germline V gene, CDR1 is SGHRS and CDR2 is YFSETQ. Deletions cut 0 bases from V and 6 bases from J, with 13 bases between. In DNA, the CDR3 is TGCGCCAGCAGCTTGGCTCCGGGGATTGTCAATGAGCAGTTCTTC. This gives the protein CASSLAPGIVNEQFF.

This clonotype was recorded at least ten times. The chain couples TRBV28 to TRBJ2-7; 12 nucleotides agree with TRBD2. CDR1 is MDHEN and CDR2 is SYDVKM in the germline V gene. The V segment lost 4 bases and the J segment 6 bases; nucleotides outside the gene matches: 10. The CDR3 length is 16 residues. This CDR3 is CASSSSGLAGSSEQYV. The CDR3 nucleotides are TGTGCCAGCAGTTCCTCAGGACTAGCGGGAAGTAGCGAGCAGTACGTC.

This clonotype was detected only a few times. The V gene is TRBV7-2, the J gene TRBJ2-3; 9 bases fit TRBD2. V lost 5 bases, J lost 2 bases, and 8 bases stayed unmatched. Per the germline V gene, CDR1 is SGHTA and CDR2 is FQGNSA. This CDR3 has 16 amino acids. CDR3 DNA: TGTGCCAGCAGCCCCTCCATAGCGGGAGCCACAGATACGCAGTATTTT. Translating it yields CASSPSIAGATDTQYF.

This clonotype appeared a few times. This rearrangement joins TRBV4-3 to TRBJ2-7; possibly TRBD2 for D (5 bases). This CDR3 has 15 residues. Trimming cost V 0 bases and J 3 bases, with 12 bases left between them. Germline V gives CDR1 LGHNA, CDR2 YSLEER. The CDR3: CASSQDLVASYEQYF. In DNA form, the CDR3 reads TGCGCCAGCAGCCAAGATCTAGTAGCGAGCTACGAGCAGTACTTC.

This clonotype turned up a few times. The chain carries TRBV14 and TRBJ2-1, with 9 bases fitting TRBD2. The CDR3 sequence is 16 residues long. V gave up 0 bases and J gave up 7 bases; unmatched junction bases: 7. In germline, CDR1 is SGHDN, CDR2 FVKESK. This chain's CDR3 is CASSQDWREGRNEQFF. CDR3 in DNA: TGTGCCAGCAGCCAAGATTGGCGGGAGGGCCGGAATGAGCAGTTCTTC.

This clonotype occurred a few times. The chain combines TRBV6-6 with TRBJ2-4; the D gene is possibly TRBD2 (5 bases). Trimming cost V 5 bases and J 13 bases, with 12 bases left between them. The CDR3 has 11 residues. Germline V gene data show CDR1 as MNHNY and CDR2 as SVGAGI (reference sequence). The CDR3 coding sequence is TGTGCCAGCAGTCCGTCCGGGATCCAGTACTTC. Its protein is CASSPSGIQYF.

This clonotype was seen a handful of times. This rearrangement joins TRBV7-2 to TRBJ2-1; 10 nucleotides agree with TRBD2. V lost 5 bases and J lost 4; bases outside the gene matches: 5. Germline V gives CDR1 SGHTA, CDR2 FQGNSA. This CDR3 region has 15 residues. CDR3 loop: CASSQRTSGYNEQFF. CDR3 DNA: TGTGCCAGCAGCCAACGGACTAGCGGATACAATGAGCAGTTCTTC. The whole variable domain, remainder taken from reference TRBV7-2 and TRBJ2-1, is GAGVSQSPSNKVTEKGKDVELRCDPISGHTALYWYRQSLGQGLEFLIYFQGNSAPDKSGLPSDRFSAERTGGSVSTLTIQRTQQEDSAVYLCASSQRTSGYNEQFFGPGTRLTVL.

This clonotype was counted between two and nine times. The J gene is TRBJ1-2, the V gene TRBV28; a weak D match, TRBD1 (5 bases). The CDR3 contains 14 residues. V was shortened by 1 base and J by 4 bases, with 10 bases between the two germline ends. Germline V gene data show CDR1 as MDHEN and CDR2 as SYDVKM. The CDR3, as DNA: TGTGCCAGCAGTTTATCGCTCCAGGGCTATGGCTACACCTTC. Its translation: CASSLSLQGYGYTF.

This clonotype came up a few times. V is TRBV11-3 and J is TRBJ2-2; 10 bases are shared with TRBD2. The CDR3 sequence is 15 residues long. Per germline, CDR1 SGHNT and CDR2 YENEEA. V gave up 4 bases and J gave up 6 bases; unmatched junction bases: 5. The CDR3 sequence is CASSYLAGVPGELFF. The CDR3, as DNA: TGTGCCAGCAGCTATCTAGCGGGAGTCCCCGGGGAGCTGTTTTTT.

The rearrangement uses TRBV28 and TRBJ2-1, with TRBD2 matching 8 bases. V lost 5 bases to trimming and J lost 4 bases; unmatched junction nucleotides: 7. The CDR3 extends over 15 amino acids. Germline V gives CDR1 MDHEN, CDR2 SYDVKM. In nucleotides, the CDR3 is TGTGCCAGCAGTGCACCGGGACTAGGTTACAATGAGCAGTTCTTC. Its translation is CASSAPGLGYNEQFF.